This TCR beta chain originates from a study of cytomegalovirus exposure and HLA in healthy donors. Study-level background: The same platform as the approximately 730 first-cohort repertoires was used for the 90 to 150 validation repertoires, a later analysis reported. General study results and limits: In the 120 validation repertoires, 85% to 95% of cluster scores exceeded 0, per a later analysis.

V lost 8 bases to trimming and J lost 6 bases, with 11 bases between them. The V gene's germline CDR1 is SGHTA and CDR2 FQGNSA. This CDR3 comprises 12 residues. The sample holds one count of this clone. Its antigen is not identified. Using immunoSEQ multiplex PCR, the repertoire was profiled, and TCRdb retains in-frame clones only, with some absent. The sample has tens of thousands of clones, approximately 94% seen once. The rearrangement links TRBV7-2 to TRBJ2-1, with D perhaps TRBD2 (6 bases). The TCR sequence derives from a young woman in good health and CMV-seronegative. The sequenced sample consisted of PBMCs. CDR3 DNA: TGTGCCAGCCTGGGAGGCGGCAATGAGCAGTTCTTC. It yields the protein CASLGGGNEQFF.